The subject of this entry is one T cell receptor (beta chain). The J segment lost 0 bases and the V segment lost 3 bases, leaving 5 bases of the junction unmatched. The CDR3 is 15 amino acids. Per the germline V gene, CDR1 is SGDLS and CDR2 is YYNGEE. The entry originates in a study of control samples from healthy donors and cancer patients. The method was immunoSEQ multiplex PCR; TCRdb's version includes in-frame clones alone and lacks a portion of them. The data contain 170,000 or so clones, around 93% of them seen just once; the ten biggest clones take up roughly 1.6%. Sequenced material: blood. The TCR originated in a man aged 18 to 30 in good health. The chain links TRBV9 to TRBJ1-1; 7 nucleotides align to TRBD1. CDR3 coding DNA: TGTGCCAGCAGCGCCACAGGGGTATTGAACACTGAAGCTTTCTTT. Protein product: CASSATGVLNTEAFF. The full variable domain, in which reference TRBV9 and TRBJ1-1 provide the parts outside the CDR3, is DSGVTQTPKHLITATGQRVTLRCSPRSGDLSVYWYQQSLDQGLQFLIQYYNGEERAKGNILERFSAQQFPDLHSELNLSSLELGDSALYFCASSATGVLNTEAFFGQGTRLTVV.